A selection of T cell receptor beta chains follows, all from one sample in a study of T cell responses to AZD1222 COVID-19 vaccine. The method was immunoSEQ multiplex PCR; TCRdb's version includes in-frame clones alone and lacks a portion of them. The sample has roughly 70,000 clones, over 80% seen once. Sequenced material: peripheral blood, taken 28 days after the second dose of the MenACWY control vaccine. These receptors were obtained from an adult who received the MenACWY meningococcal vaccine as a control. The CDR3 runs from the conserved cysteine through the conserved F or W. The D gene is left open where the match is weak. A row's size may be missing; if present it is once, few, many or a size class.

J	V	length	D	size	DNA	CDR3
TRBJ2-7	TRBV27	15	TRBD2	-	TGTGCCAGCAGTGTAGCGGGAGCGGCCTCCTACGAGCAGTACTTC	CASSVAGAASYEQYF
TRBJ1-3	TRBV6-4	16	-	-	TGTGCCAGCAGTGACTCGAATGCGAACAGTGGAAACACCATATATTTT	CASSDSNANSGNTIYF
TRBJ1-5	TRBV10-3	13	TRBD1	-	TGTGCCACGGGACAGGGGGCCAGGCAGCCCCAGCATTTT	CATGQGARQPQHF
TRBJ1-5	TRBV7-8	17	-	-	TGTGCCAGCAGCTTAGGGACGACGGGGGGGACTAATCAGCCCCAGCATTTT	CASSLGTTGGTNQPQHF
TRBJ1-5	TRBV6-5	14	-	-	TGTGCCAGCACTACCGACAGAGAAAATCAGCCCCAGCATTTT	CASTTDRENQPQHF
TRBJ2-1	TRBV4-2	16	TRBD2	-	TGTGCCAGCAGCCAGACCCCTAGCGGACCGTACAATGAGCAGTTCTTC	CASSQTPSGPYNEQFF
TRBJ1-2	TRBV3-1/TRBV3-2	13	TRBD1	few	TGTGCCAGCAGCCTTAGTGGACAGGGAGGCTACACCTTC	CASSLSGQGGYTF
TRBJ1-4	TRBV7-9	15	-	-	TGTGCCAGCAGCTTACGGAGGGGGGCTAATGAAAAACTGTTTTTT	CASSLRRGANEKLFF
TRBJ2-3	TRBV24-1	11	-	once	TGTGCCACCAGCCAAGCGGATACGCAGTATTTT	CATSQADTQYF
TRBJ1-3	TRBV14	14	-	-	TGTGCCAGCGGGGACCGAACTATTGGAAACACCATATATTTT	CASGDRTIGNTIYF
TRBJ1-6	TRBV9	15	-	-	TGTGCCAGCAGCGTAGTAGGGGGGCCGGAGTCACCCCTCCACTTT	CASSVVGGPESPLHF
TRBJ2-2	TRBV14	13	-	-	TGTGCCAGCAGCCAAGTTTTTCCCGGGGAGCTGTTTTTT	CASSQVFPGELFF
TRBJ2-3	TRBV18	15	TRBD2	-	TGTGCCAGCTCACCACGGAGCGGGGGCACAGATACGCAGTATTTT	CASSPRSGGTDTQYF
TRBJ2-7	TRBV27	11	TRBD2	-	TGTGCCAGTAAAGCGGGGTCCGGGCAGTACTTC	CASKAGSGQYF
TRBJ2-2	TRBV3-1/TRBV3-2	14	-	-	TGTGCCAGCAGCCAATCGCCCTCCACCGGGGAGCTGTTTTTT	CASSQSPSTGELFF
TRBJ1-3	TRBV18	16	-	-	TGTGCCAGCTCACCATTGGACGCGAGCTCTGGAAACACCATATATTTT	CASSPLDASSGNTIYF
TRBJ1-4	TRBV19	15	TRBD1	-	TGTGCCAGTAGTCTTCCCGGACAGGGGGATGAAAAACTGTTTTTT	CASSLPGQGDEKLFF
TRBJ1-6	TRBV4-2	15	TRBD1	-	TGTGCCAGCAGCCAAGATAAGGGACAGAATTCACCCCTCCACTTT	CASSQDKGQNSPLHF
TRBJ1-5	TRBV19	12	-	-	TGTGCCAGTAGTATTGAGCATCAGCCCCAGCATTTT	CASSIEHQPQHF
TRBJ2-6	TRBV7-9	15	-	-	TGTGCCAGCAGCTTTGAGGGGTCTGGGGCCAACGTCCTGACTTTC	CASSFEGSGANVLTF
TRBJ2-1	TRBV25-1	11	-	-	TGTGCCAGCAGTGAGGGGGTTGAGCAGTTCTTC	CASSEGVEQFF
TRBJ1-2	TRBV28	12	-	-	TGTGCCAGCAGTTTAAACGAGGATGGCTACACCTTC	CASSLNEDGYTF
TRBJ1-2	TRBV7-2	14	TRBD1	-	TGTGCCAGCAGTTCCGCCGGACAGGGCTATGGCTACACCTTC	CASSSAGQGYGYTF
TRBJ1-2	TRBV7-2	16	TRBD1	few	TGTGCCAGCAGCCTAAGACCGGGACAGGGGGGAAGTGGCTACACCTTC	CASSLRPGQGGSGYTF
TRBJ1-1	TRBV6-5	14	TRBD1	few	TGTGCCAGCAGTTACACGCAGGGGGCCGCTGAAGCTTTCTTT	CASSYTQGAAEAFF
TRBJ2-7	TRBV27	13	-	-	TGTGCCAGCAGCCCGACGAGGGGAGGTGAGCAGTACTTC	CASSPTRGGEQYF
TRBJ2-7	TRBV27	14	-	-	TGTGCCAGCAGTCCAATCGGGGACGACTACGAGCAGTACTTC	CASSPIGDDYEQYF
TRBJ2-7	TRBV6-5	14	-	once	TGTGCCAGCTCCGTTCGGCGGACAACTTTAGAGCAGTACTTC	CASSVRRTTLEQYF
TRBJ1-1	TRBV5-1	14	-	-	TGCGCCAGCAGCTTGGACAGCATGAACACTGAAGCTTTCTTT	CASSLDSMNTEAFF
TRBJ2-7	TRBV6-5	13	TRBD2	-	TGTGCCAGCAGTACGGGAGGGCCGTACGAGCAGTACTTC	CASSTGGPYEQYF
TRBJ2-7	TRBV9	12	-	-	TGTGCCAGCAGCGTCGGCCTCCGCGAGCAGTACTTC	CASSVGLREQYF
TRBJ1-2	TRBV4-1	14	TRBD1	-	TGCGCCAGCAGTCTGGGGACAGCGGGCTATGGCTACACCTTC	CASSLGTAGYGYTF
TRBJ1-5	TRBV2	13	-	-	TGTGCCAGCAGGATAGACAGGAATCAGCCCCAGCATTTT	CASRIDRNQPQHF
TRBJ2-1	TRBV24-1	19	TRBD2	-	TGTGCCACCAGTGATTTCCCGGGGACTAGCGGGAGGTCCTACAATGAGCAGTTCTTC	CATSDFPGTSGRSYNEQFF
TRBJ2-7	TRBV5-1	13	-	-	TGCGCCAGCAGCCCAGGGGTTGGTTCCGAGCAGTACTTC	CASSPGVGSEQYF
TRBJ2-7	TRBV3-1/TRBV3-2	13	TRBD1	few	TGTGCCAGCAGCCACGGCCGACAGGGCCAGCAGTACTTC	CASSHGRQGQQYF
TRBJ2-1	TRBV27	15	TRBD2	-	TGTGCCAGCAGAGGACTAGCGGGGTCCTACAATGAGCAGTTCTTC	CASRGLAGSYNEQFF
TRBJ2-2	TRBV6-4	14	TRBD1	-	TGTGCCAGCAGTGTACAGGGGTGGACCGGGGAGCTGTTTTTT	CASSVQGWTGELFF
TRBJ2-5	TRBV5-1	15	-	-	TGCGCCAGCAGCTTCCTGGGGGGAACTCAAGAGACCCAGTACTTC	CASSFLGGTQETQYF
TRBJ1-5	TRBV29-1	14	TRBD1	-	TGCAGCGTATGGGACAGGACTCAAAATCAGCCCCAGCATTTT	CSVWDRTQNQPQHF
TRBJ1-1	TRBV6-5	14	-	-	TGTGCCAGCAGTTACTCTCCGGGGGACACTGAAGCTTTCTTT	CASSYSPGDTEAFF
TRBJ2-2	TRBV9	14	TRBD1	once	TGTGCCAGCAGCGGGACAGGCCTCACCGGGGAGCTGTTTTTT	CASSGTGLTGELFF